This is a list of T cell receptor beta chains from one sample in a study of cytomegalovirus exposure and HLA in healthy donors. Profiling relied on immunoSEQ multiplex PCR, and the TCRdb table lists in-frame clones only, not all of them. The sample holds more than 95,000 clones; approximately 72% are singletons and the top ten take less than 2.5%. The specimen sequenced was PBMCs. Receptors were obtained from a man between 25 and 39 years old in good health and CMV-seronegative. Each CDR3 is given with its conserved first and last residue. The order of the fields is V gene, J gene, CDR3 length, clone size, D gene, CDR3 DNA, CDR3 protein. The D gene is left open where the match is weak. A clone size is listed for some rows: how often the clone was seen (once, few, many), or a class if it is expanded.

TRBV6-5	TRBJ2-5	15	.	.	TGTGCCAGCAGCCTCGGGGGAGCCACCCCTGAGACCCAGTACTTC	CASSLGGATPETQYF
TRBV5-1	TRBJ1-4	15	.	TRBD1	TGCGCCAGCAGACAGGCGGCAGGGGGTGTTGAAAAACTGTTTTTT	CASRQAAGGVEKLFF
TRBV7-9	TRBJ2-3	16	.	.	TGTGCCAGCAGCTTAAGGGGCGTGCCCGGCACAGATACGCAGTATTTT	CASSLRGVPGTDTQYF
TRBV18	TRBJ1-5	14	.	.	TGTGCCAGCTCACCAAGTACAGGGCGTCAGCCCCAGCATTTT	CASSPSTGRQPQHF
TRBV18	TRBJ2-7	15	once	TRBD2	TGTGCCAGCTCACTTAGTCTAGCGGGAACCTACGAGCAGTACTTC	CASSLSLAGTYEQYF
TRBV7-9	TRBJ2-3	15	.	.	TGTGCCAGCAGCTTACGAAGCGCCAGCACAGATACGCAGTATTTT	CASSLRSASTDTQYF
TRBV29-1	TRBJ1-1	12	.	.	TGCAGCGGCGGGGCTTCGAACACTGAAGCTTTCTTT	CSGGASNTEAFF
TRBV2	TRBJ2-2	15	.	.	TGTGCCAGCGACTGGACAGCCGCGAACACCGGGGAGCTGTTTTTT	CASDWTAANTGELFF
TRBV18	TRBJ2-5	14	.	TRBD1	TGTGCCAGCTCACCCCCGACAGGGGAAGAGACCCAGTACTTC	CASSPPTGEETQYF
TRBV10-3	TRBJ2-7	12	.	.	TGTGCCATCAGTGGGACTGCCAGGGAGCAGTACTTC	CAISGTAREQYF
TRBV30	TRBJ2-7	15	.	TRBD1	TGTGCCTGGAGTCTATTATCAGGGACAGGCTACGAGCAGTACTTC	CAWSLLSGTGYEQYF
TRBV6-5	TRBJ2-7	13	.	TRBD1	TGTGCCAGCAGTTCGAACAGGGGAAGCGAGCAGTACTTC	CASSSNRGSEQYF
TRBV30	TRBJ2-7	13	.	.	TGTGCCTGGAGCGGGGCCGGGACACTAACGCAGTACTTC	CAWSGAGTLTQYF
TRBV6-1	TRBJ2-7	15	.	TRBD2	TGTGCCAGCAGGCGTACGTGGGGGGGGGAAAGCGAGCAGTACTTC	CASRRTWGGESEQYF
TRBV7-9	TRBJ1-1	15	few	.	TGTGCCAGCAGCTTAACCGGGAGAGGGGACACTGAAGCTTTCTTT	CASSLTGRGDTEAFF
TRBV6-1	TRBJ1-5	13	few	.	TGTGCCAGCAGTGATTACTCAGGTCAGCCCCAGCATTTT	CASSDYSGQPQHF
TRBV29-1	TRBJ1-1	13	.	TRBD1	TGCAGCGCCACGACAGGGGGGTGGACTGAAGCTTTCTTT	CSATTGGWTEAFF
TRBV19	TRBJ2-2	15	.	.	TGTGCCAGTAGTACCTTGAGGGGGGGGACCGGGGAGCTGTTTTTT	CASSTLRGGTGELFF
TRBV30	TRBJ1-5	16	.	.	TGTGCCTGGAGTGCGCGAACCCTCTATAGCAATCAGCCCCAGCATTTT	CAWSARTLYSNQPQHF
TRBV19	TRBJ2-1	15	.	TRBD2	TGTGCCAGTAGTTCTCCCAGCGGGAGTATGAATGAGCAGTTCTTC	CASSSPSGSMNEQFF
TRBV19	TRBJ1-2	13	.	TRBD1	TGTGCCAGTAGTCCACAGGGGGCGCCGGGCTACACCTTC	CASSPQGAPGYTF
TRBV5-1	TRBJ1-1	14	.	.	TGCGCCAGCAGCTCCGGGACTCTGGGAACTGAAGCTTTCTTT	CASSSGTLGTEAFF
TRBV6-1	TRBJ1-5	14	.	TRBD1	TGTGCCAGCAGTGGGGGACAGTACAATCAGCCCCAGCATTTT	CASSGGQYNQPQHF
TRBV10-1	TRBJ2-2	17	.	TRBD1	TGCGCCAGCAGTATTGCCGGGACAGGGAGGTTTGCCGGGGAGCTGTTTTTT	CASSIAGTGRFAGELFF
TRBV7-8	TRBJ2-1	18	.	TRBD2	TGTGCCAGCAGCTTGGGAAGATTTAGCGGGGGGAACTACAATGAGCAGTTCTTC	CASSLGRFSGGNYNEQFF
TRBV2	TRBJ1-1	12	.	.	TGTGCCAGCAGTCAGGGTTGGGCTGAAGCTTTCTTT	CASSQGWAEAFF
TRBV11-2	TRBJ2-7	15	.	TRBD1	TGTGCCAGCAGCGCTAGAGACAGGGGGCAATACGAGCAGTACTTC	CASSARDRGQYEQYF
TRBV18	TRBJ1-4	14	.	TRBD1	TGTGCCAGCTCACCAGGACAGGGAGATGAAAAACTGTTTTTT	CASSPGQGDEKLFF